Sequencing of this T cell receptor beta chain was carried out in a study of cytomegalovirus exposure and HLA in healthy donors. Study observations and caveats: Some 150 TCR beta chains were listed as cytomegalovirus-associated. In vitro testing confirmed a few CMV-associated chains as specific for CMV antigens.

Comment on this clone: What it recognizes is unknown.

The PCR ran on 60 Vbeta and 13 Jbeta primers. Produced via immunoSEQ multiplex PCR; TCRdb's table is partial and in-frame only. There are 150,000 to 200,000 clones in the sample; 60% to 80% occur only once, and over 2% lies in the top ten. The germline V gene encodes CDR1 KGHSH and CDR2 LQKENI. The CDR3 is 16 residues long. With V trimmed by 5 bases and J by 1 base, 6 bases remained unmatched. J is TRBJ1-5 and V is TRBV18, with 9 bases identical to TRBD1. Specimen: PBMCs. The TCR originated in a middle-aged woman in good health and CMV-seropositive. The CDR3 DNA sequence: TGTGCCAGCTCAGCCGGGACAGGGTCGAGCAATCAGCCCCAGCATTTT. Its translation: CASSAGTGSSNQPQHF.